Shown below are 17 T cell receptor beta chains from a single sample sequenced in a study of blood T cell repertoires in COVID-19. Some clones are missing from TCRdb's copy, which holds only in-frame ones; the method was immunoSEQ multiplex PCR. The sample contains about 140,000 clones, about 90% of which appear only once. Material: peripheral blood. The receptors originated from a woman aged 80 or over with acute or convalescent COVID-19.

V is TRBV28 and J is TRBJ1-3; TRBD1 matches 7 bases. Trimming at V came to 10 bases and at J to 3 bases, leaving 12 bases not matched to a gene. Germline assignment: CDR1 MDHEN and CDR2 SYDVKM. This CDR3 has 15 residues. Written as DNA, the CDR3 is TGTGCCACGAGGCCGGCCCGGACAGGTGGAAACACCATATATTTT. It codes for CATRPARTGGNTIYF.

The V call is TRBV5-5, the J call TRBJ1-3, with 7 positions matching TRBD1. This CDR3 has 17 residues. The trim removed 0 bases at V and 0 bases at J, leaving 6 bases unmatched. From germline, CDR1 is SGHKS and CDR2 YYEKEE (reference sequence). Here the CDR3 DNA reads TGTGCCAGCAGCTTGGAGGGACAGCCCTACTCTGGAAACACCATATATTTT. This gives the protein CASSLEGQPYSGNTIYF. Based on the CDR3 plus reference TRBV5-5 and TRBJ1-3, the full variable domain is DAGVTQSPTHLIKTRGQQVTLRCSPISGHKSVSWYQQVLGQGPQFIFQYYEKEERGRGNFPDRFSARQFPNYSSELNVNALLLGDSALYLCASSLEGQPYSGNTIYFGEGSWLTVV.

This clone was seen more than once but under ten times. The chain is built from TRBV3-1 (or the pseudogene TRBV3-2) and TRBJ2-7; 8 nucleotides line up with TRBD2. CDR1 and CDR2 from the germline V gene are LGHDT and YNNKEL (reference sequence). J lost 2 bases, V lost 1 base, and 4 bases had no gene match. CDR3 length: 15 residues. The CDR3 loop reads CASSQGSGGTYEQYF. As DNA, the CDR3 is TGTGCCAGCAGCCAAGGCAGCGGGGGTACCTACGAGCAGTACTTC.

The V gene is TRBV11-2, the J gene TRBJ2-7; TRBD2 is a possible D gene (7 bases). Germline assignment: CDR1 SGHAT and CDR2 FQNNGV. With 5 bases removed from V and 3 bases from J, the gap between germline ends came to 17 bases. The CDR3 runs 15 residues. For the CDR3, the DNA is TGTGCCAGCAGCAAGGGGGGGTGGACAGTCTACGAGCAGTACTTC. Translating it yields CASSKGGWTVYEQYF.

This chain joins TRBV11-1 and TRBJ2-2; the D is unclear. Looked up from germline, CDR1 is SGHAT and CDR2 is FQDESV (reference sequence). Trimming shortened V by 5 bases and J by 5 bases, and 15 bases separated the two germline ends. This CDR3 has 15 amino acids. The CDR3 spells CASSLTKRVTGELFF. The CDR3 DNA follows: TGTGCCAGCAGCCTAACTAAACGGGTGACCGGGGAGCTGTTTTTT.

The rearrangement uses TRBV18 and TRBJ1-2; 8 nucleotides match TRBD1. Trimming took 1 base from V and 8 from J; bases not matched to a gene: 15. This CDR3 region has 17 residues. CDR1 and CDR2 from the germline V gene are KGHSH and LQKENI. In nucleotides, the CDR3 is TGTGCCAGCTCACCACTCGCAGGGGGCTCCGCCATGGTAGGCTACACCTTC. This sequence encodes CASSPLAGGSAMVGYTF.

V and J are TRBV7-8 and TRBJ1-3, with TRBD1 matching 8 bases. From germline, CDR1 is SGHVS and CDR2 FQNEAQ. After removal of 3 bases from V and 0 bases from J, the junction contained 1 base not matched to a gene. This CDR3 contains 15 residues. The CDR3 reads CASSFTGGSGNTIYF. CDR3 bases: TGTGCCAGCAGCTTCACAGGGGGCTCTGGAAACACCATATATTTT.

The chain has TRBV5-5 and TRBJ1-1, with TRBD1 as a possible D gene (6 bases). The CDR3 consists of 16 residues. V dropped 4 bases and J dropped 0 bases, with 16 bases sitting between them. Germline CDR1 is SGHKS and CDR2 is YYEKEE (reference sequence). Here the CDR3 reads CASSAWTANMNTEAFF. The CDR3, as DNA: TGTGCCAGCAGCGCCTGGACAGCCAACATGAACACTGAAGCTTTCTTT.

The rearrangement joins TRBV30 to TRBJ2-5; possibly TRBD1 for D (5 bases). CDR3 length equals 15 residues. Germline V CDR1 and CDR2: GTSNPN, SVGIG (reference sequence). Trimming took off 3 bases at V and 4 bases at J, with 18 bases between the two ends. CDR3 residues: CAWRAGFVLGETQYF. In DNA, the CDR3 is TGTGCCTGGAGGGCAGGGTTTGTGTTGGGAGAGACCCAGTACTTC.

The J gene is TRBJ2-7, the V gene TRBV7-9, with D possibly matching TRBD2 (5 bases). Between the trimmed V and J ends, which lost 3 bases and 5 bases, there was a span of 11 bases. The CDR3 has 13 residues. Germline CDR1 and CDR2: SEHNR and FQNEAQ (reference sequence). The CDR3 sequence is CASSFPSGDEQYF. The DNA of the CDR3 is TGTGCCAGCAGCTTCCCCTCCGGGGACGAGCAGTACTTC.

The chain carries TRBV29-1 and TRBJ1-2, with 8 bases lining up with TRBD1. CDR3 length equals 13 residues. Losses at the gene ends were 5 bases for V and 2 bases for J; bases not matched to a gene: 4. Germline-derived CDR1 and CDR2 are SQVTM and ANQGSEA. This chain's CDR3 is CSVWTGRNYGYTF. The CDR3 nucleotides are TGCAGCGTTTGGACAGGGCGGAACTATGGCTACACCTTC.

This clone was counted between two and nine times. This chain connects TRBV9 to TRBJ2-7; the D gene is possibly TRBD1 (7 bases). CDR1 and CDR2 from the germline V gene are SGDLS and YYNGEE. Trimming shortened V by 3 bases and J by 6 bases, and 16 bases separated the two germline ends. CDR3 length: 14 amino acids. The CDR3 here is CASSAGEGGGEQYF. CDR3 DNA: TGTGCCAGCAGCGCGGGGGAAGGGGGCGGCGAGCAGTACTTC.

The CDR3 DNA reads TGTGCCAGCAGCGAGGGGACAGGGCAGCAAGAGACCCAGTACTTC. Amino acids: CASSEGTGQQETQYF. The chain joins TRBV6-5 to TRBJ2-5; 9 bases align to TRBD1. Germline-derived CDR1 and CDR2 are MNHEY and SVGAGI. Trimming removed 6 bases from V and 2 bases from J; junction bases left unmatched: 7. This CDR3 is 15 amino acids long.

This clone has only one observation. The V call is TRBV29-1, the J call TRBJ1-1; TRBD1 matches 9 bases. The CDR3 consists of 11 residues. Germline assignment: CDR1 SQVTM and CDR2 ANQGSEA. V dropped 7 bases and J dropped 5; count of bases not matched to a gene: 2. CDR3 nucleotides: TGCAGCGCCGACAGGGGGACTGAAGCTTTCTTT. Translating it yields CSADRGTEAFF.

This clone occurred once. The chain carries TRBV19 and TRBJ2-5, with TRBD2 identical over 7 bases. The CDR3 consists of 14 residues. The ends lost 7 bases at V and 3 bases at J; junction bases unmatched: 8. From germline, CDR1 is LNHDA and CDR2 SQIVND (reference sequence). The CDR3 nucleotides read TGTGCCAGTACCGGGGAGGGATCTGAAGAGACCCAGTACTTC. It codes for CASTGEGSEETQYF.

V gene TRBV5-1 combines with J gene TRBJ1-2; D might be TRBD1 (6 bases). CDR1 is SGHRS and CDR2 is YFSETQ in the germline V gene. This CDR3 region has 11 residues. V gave up 3 bases and J gave up 7 bases, with 7 bases separating them. CDR3 sequence (DNA): TGCGCCAGCAGCTCGGACAGTGGCTACACCTTC. Its protein is CASSSDSGYTF.

The chain recombines TRBV7-9 with TRBJ1-2, with TRBD1 matching over 9 bases. Germline V gene lookup returns CDR1 SEHNR and CDR2 FQNEAQ (reference sequence). The length of the CDR3 is 19 residues. Germline trimming cut 2 bases from V and 5 bases from J; bases unmatched to any gene: 18. CDR3 loop: CASSLLRGSRTGVGYGYTF. The DNA for the CDR3 is TGTGCCAGCAGCTTATTAAGAGGATCCAGGACAGGGGTGGGGTATGGCTACACCTTC.